This T cell receptor (beta chain) emerged from a study of T cell clonotyping in hematopoietic cell transplantation. Study-level background: Pretransplant recipient samples were taken after cytoreduction. Study-wide points: Pathologically expanded recipient clonotypes increased progressively from day 30 to day 180 as diversity fell.

Repertoires were generated with immunoSEQ multiplex PCR, while TCRdb's copy carries only in-frame clones and drops some. There are 65,000 to 80,000 clones in the sample; 90% to 97% occur only once, and under 2% lies in the top ten. Points on this clone: Its target is unknown.

Trimming took 5 bases from V and 3 from J, leaving 4 bases between them. Germline V gene sequence: CDR1 SNHLY, CDR2 FYNNEI. The CDR3 is 11 residues long. Time point here: recipient sample about 28 days before transplant, after cytoreduction. Blood collection times were about day -28 and days 30, 100, 180 posttransplant. The sequence came from a woman between 45 and 65 years old with acute myeloid leukemia. Some clones in this sample may be carry-over from other donors' samples. The gene calls are TRBV2 and TRBJ2-5; no reliable D call. This material consisted of peripheral blood mononuclear cells, taken before stem cell transplant. The CDR3 nucleotides read TGTGCCAGCAGTTTGAAAGAGACCCAGTACTTC. Its protein is CASSLKETQYF.